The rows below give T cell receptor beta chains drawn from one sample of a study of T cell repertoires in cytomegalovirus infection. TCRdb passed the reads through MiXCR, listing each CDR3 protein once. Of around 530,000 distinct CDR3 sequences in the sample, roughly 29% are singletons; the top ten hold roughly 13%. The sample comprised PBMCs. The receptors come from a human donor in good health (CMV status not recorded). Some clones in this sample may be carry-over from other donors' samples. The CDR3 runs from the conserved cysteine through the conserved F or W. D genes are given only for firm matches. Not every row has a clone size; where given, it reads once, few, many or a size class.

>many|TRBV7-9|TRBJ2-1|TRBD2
CASSPGLAAVNEQFF
TGTGCCAGCAGCCCGGGACTAGCGGCGGTCAATGAGCAGTTCTTC
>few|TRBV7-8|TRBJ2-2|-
CASSLHDFLGELFF
TGTGCCAGCAGCCTCCATGACTTTTTAGGGGAGCTGTTTTTT
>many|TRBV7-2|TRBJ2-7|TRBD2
CASSTNSGSTYEQYF
TGTGCCAGCAGCACAAATAGCGGGAGTACTTACGAGCAGTACTTC
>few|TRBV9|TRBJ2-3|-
CASSVVGNTDTQYF
TGTGCCAGCAGCGTAGTCGGGAACACAGATACGCAGTATTTT
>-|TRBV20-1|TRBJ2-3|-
CSATLGPNEQSTDTQYF
TGCAGTGCGACGTTGGGACCAAATGAACAAAGCACAGATACGCAGTATTTT
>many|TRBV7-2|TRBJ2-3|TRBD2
CASSLGGGWADTQYF
TGTGCCAGCAGCTTAGGCGGGGGGTGGGCAGATACGCAGTATTTT
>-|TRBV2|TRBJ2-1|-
CASPILATTGNEQFF
TGTGCCAGCCCTATCTTGGCCACCACGGGCAATGAGCAGTTCTTC
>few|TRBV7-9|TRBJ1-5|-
CASGVRADDRHYSHQPQHF
TGTGCCTCCGGGGTCAGGGCAGACGACCGTCACTACTCGCATCAGCCCCAGCATTTT
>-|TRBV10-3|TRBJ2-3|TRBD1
CAISGSGTVTDTQYF
TGTGCCATCAGTGGTTCCGGGACAGTCACAGATACGCAGTATTTT
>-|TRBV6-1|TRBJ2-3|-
CASSVRPDWDTQYF
TGTGCCAGCAGTGTTAGGCCCGATTGGGATACGCAGTATTTT
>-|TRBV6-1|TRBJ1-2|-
CASSRGERNYGYTF
TGTGCCAGCAGTCGCGGGGAGCGCAACTATGGCTACACCTTC
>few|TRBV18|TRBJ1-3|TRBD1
CASSPNRGPGNTIYF
TGTGCCAGCTCACCCAACAGGGGCCCTGGAAACACCATATATTTT
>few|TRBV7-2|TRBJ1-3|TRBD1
CASSLGRTGGLNTIYF
TGTGCCAGCAGCTTAGGGAGGACAGGGGGTCTCAACACCATATATTTT
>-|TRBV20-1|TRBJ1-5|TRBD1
CSAKIHRGTNQPQHF
TGCAGTGCCAAAATACACAGGGGAACCAATCAGCCCCAGCATTTT
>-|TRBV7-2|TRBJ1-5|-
CASSLGGRGAFSNQPQHF
TGTGCCAGCAGCTTAGGAGGTCGGGGGGCGTTTAGCAATCAGCCCCAGCATTTT
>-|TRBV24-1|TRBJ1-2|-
CATSRGGGSNYGYTF
TGTGCCACCTCGCGGGGTGGCGGATCTAACTATGGCTACACCTTC
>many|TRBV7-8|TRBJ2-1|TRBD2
CASLAGKYNEQFF
TGTGCCAGCCTAGCGGGAAAATACAATGAGCAGTTCTTC
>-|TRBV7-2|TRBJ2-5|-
CASSIHWGGTQYF
TGTGCCAGCAGCATCCACTGGGGTGGGACCCAGTACTTC
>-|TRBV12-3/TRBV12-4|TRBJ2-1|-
CASSETRDGNEQFF
TGTGCCAGCAGCGAAACCCGGGACGGCAATGAGCAGTTCTTC
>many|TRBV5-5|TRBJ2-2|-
CASKKGGAAQATGELFF
TGTGCCAGCAAAAAGGGGGGGGCCGCGCAGGCCACCGGGGAGCTGTTTTTT
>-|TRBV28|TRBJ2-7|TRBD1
CASSLADRNYEQYF
TGTGCCAGCAGTTTAGCGGACAGGAACTACGAGCAGTACTTC
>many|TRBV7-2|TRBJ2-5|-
CASSLTSVETQYF
TGTGCCAGCAGCTTAACGAGCGTGGAGACCCAGTACTTC
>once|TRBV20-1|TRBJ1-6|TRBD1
CSAQGRGLVNSPLHF
TGCAGTGCCCAGGGCAGGGGGCTTGTTAATTCACCCCTCCACTTT
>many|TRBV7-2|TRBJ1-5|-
CASSFSGRLSNQPQHF
TGTGCCAGCAGCTTCTCAGGTCGCTTAAGCAATCAGCCCCAGCATTTT
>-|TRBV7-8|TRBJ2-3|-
CASSSPSWLTTDTQYF
TGTGCCAGCAGCTCGCCCTCTTGGTTAACCACAGATACGCAGTATTTT
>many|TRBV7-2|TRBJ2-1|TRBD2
CASGIAGDVEQFF
TGTGCCAGCGGAATAGCGGGAGACGTTGAGCAGTTCTTC
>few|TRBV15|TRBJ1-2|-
CATSREKVPPYPYGYTF
TGTGCCACCAGCAGAGAAAAGGTCCCCCCCTACCCCTATGGCTACACCTTC
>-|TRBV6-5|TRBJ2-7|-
CASKTGISYEQYF
TGTGCCAGCAAAACGGGGATCTCCTACGAGCAGTACTTC
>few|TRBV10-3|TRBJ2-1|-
CAISESGDVYEQFF
TGTGCCATCAGTGAGTCGGGCGATGTCTATGAGCAGTTCTTC
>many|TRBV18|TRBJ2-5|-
CASSPGLQETQYF
TGTGCCAGCTCACCCGGGCTACAAGAGACCCAGTACTTC
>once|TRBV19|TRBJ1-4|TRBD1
CASSLGTGIEKLFF
TGTGCCAGTAGCCTCGGGACAGGGATAGAAAAACTGTTTTTT
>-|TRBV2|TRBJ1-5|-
CASGRDSNQPQHF
TGTGCCAGCGGGAGGGATAGCAATCAGCCCCAGCATTTT
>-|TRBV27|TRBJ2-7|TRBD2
CASSLFSSGYEQYF
TGTGCCAGCAGTTTATTCTCTAGCGGCTACGAGCAGTACTTC
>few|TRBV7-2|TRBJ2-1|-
CASADLGYNEQFF
TGTGCCAGCGCCGACTTGGGGTACAATGAGCAGTTCTTC
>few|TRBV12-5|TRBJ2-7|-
CASGFGLPPYEQYF
TGTGCTAGTGGTTTCGGACTGCCCCCCTACGAGCAGTACTTC
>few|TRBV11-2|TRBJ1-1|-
CASSSSRRVGTEAFF
TGTGCCAGCAGCTCCTCCAGGCGCGTCGGCACTGAAGCTTTCTTT
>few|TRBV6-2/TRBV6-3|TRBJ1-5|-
CASGMDSNQPQHF
TGTGCCAGCGGTATGGATAGCAATCAGCCCCAGCATTTT
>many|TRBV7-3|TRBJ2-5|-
CASSPTGGAGTQYF
TGTGCCAGCAGCCCGACTGGGGGGGCCGGGACCCAGTACTTC
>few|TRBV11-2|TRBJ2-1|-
CASSQLAVSYNEQFF
TGTGCCAGCAGCCAATTAGCGGTCTCCTACAATGAGCAGTTCTTC
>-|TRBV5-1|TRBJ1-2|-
CASGEAGNYGYTF
TGCGCCAGCGGAGAGGCGGGCAACTATGGCTACACCTTC
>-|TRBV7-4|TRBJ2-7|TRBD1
CASSSTGTGEKFSYEQYF
TGTGCCAGCAGCTCTACCGGGACAGGGGAAAAATTTTCCTACGAGCAGTACTTC
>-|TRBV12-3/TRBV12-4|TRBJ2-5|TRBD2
CASRTLTSGRTQYF
TGTGCCAGCAGAACGTTGACTAGCGGGAGAACCCAGTACTTC
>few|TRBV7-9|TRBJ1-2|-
CASSRNSGIYGYTF
TGTGCCAGCAGTCGTAATTCAGGAATATATGGCTACACCTTC
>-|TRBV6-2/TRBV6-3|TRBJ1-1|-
CASSYSTDRSLAFF
TGTGCCAGCAGTTACTCGACGGACAGATCTCTGGCTTTCTTT
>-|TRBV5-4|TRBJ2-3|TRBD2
CASSFQGAGGADTQYF
TGTGCCAGCAGCTTCCAGGGCGCGGGAGGCGCAGATACGCAGTATTTT
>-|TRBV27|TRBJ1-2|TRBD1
CASSLQGAPGYGYTF
TGTGCCAGCAGTCTACAGGGGGCGCCGGGCTATGGCTACACCTTC
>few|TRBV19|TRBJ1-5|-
CASSIGRAYSNQPQHF
TGTGCCAGTAGTATAGGAAGGGCGTATAGCAATCAGCCCCAGCATTTT
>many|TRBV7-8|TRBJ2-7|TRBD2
CASSLADFWDYPEQYF
TGTGCCAGCAGCTTAGCGGATTTTTGGGACTATCCCGAGCAGTACTTC
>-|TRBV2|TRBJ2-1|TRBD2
CASKETSFSYNEQFF
TGTGCCAGCAAGGAGACTAGCTTTTCCTACAATGAGCAGTTCTTC
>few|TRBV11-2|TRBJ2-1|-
CASSMTINEQFF
TGTGCCAGCAGCATGACCATCAATGAGCAGTTCTTC
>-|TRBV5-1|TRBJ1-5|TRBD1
CASSPGTVPSAGPQHF
TGCGCCAGCAGCCCGGGGACAGTCCCTAGCGCAGGCCCCCAGCATTTT
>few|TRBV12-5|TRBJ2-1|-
CASGLQNNEQFF
TGTGCTAGTGGTTTGCAAAACAATGAGCAGTTCTTC
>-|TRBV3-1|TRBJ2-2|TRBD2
CASSQVTSGLPTGELFF
TGTGCCAGCAGCCAAGTGACTAGCGGGCTGCCTACCGGGGAGCTGTTTTTT
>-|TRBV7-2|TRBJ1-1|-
CASSSNRFPGAFF
TGTGCCAGCAGCTCTAATAGGTTCCCGGGAGCTTTCTTT
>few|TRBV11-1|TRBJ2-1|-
CASTWRAYEQFF
TGTGCCAGCACTTGGAGGGCCTATGAGCAGTTCTTC